One sample yielded the 5 T cell receptor beta chains listed below, sequenced in a study of neurological immune-mediated disorders. From the 5' RACE reads, TCRdb called clonotypes with MiXCR, one entry per CDR3 protein. The table has 26,000 or so distinct CDR3 sequences, more than 10% seen once. Sample: PBMCs. The receptor set was obtained from a man in his fifties or sixties in good health.

This clonotype showed up many times. The chain employs TRBV5-1 and TRBJ2-7; D is perhaps TRBD2 (6 bases). Trimming left V 4 bases short and J 3 bases short, with 11 bases between. Germline V gene lookup returns CDR1 SGHRS and CDR2 YFSETQ. The CDR3 runs to 13 residues. CDR3 sequence (DNA): TGCGCCAGCAGCCACGGGGGTAGCTACGAGCAGTACTTC. It yields the protein CASSHGGSYEQYF.

This clonotype was counted at least ten times. The chain links TRBV5-1 to TRBJ1-5; D is possibly TRBD1 (6 bases). The CDR3 runs 13 residues. V shed 4 bases and J shed 9 bases, with 14 bases lying between them. Germline V gives CDR1 SGHRS, CDR2 YFSETQ. DNA for the CDR3: TGCGCCAGCAGCGAACAGGGTACAGGGCCCCAGCATTTT. This translates into CASSEQGTGPQHF.

In its sample, this clonotype was seen many times. CDR3 loop: CASSLRGGLANEQFF. The CDR3 bases are TGTGCCAGCAGCTTACGGGGGGGCCTAGCGAATGAGCAGTTCTTC. The rearrangement uses TRBV7-2 and TRBJ2-1, with 8 positions matching TRBD2. CDR1 is SGHTA, CDR2 FQGNSA, per germline. Unmatched junction bases numbered 7, after V lost 2 bases and J lost 7 bases. The CDR3 consists of 15 residues.

This clonotype was picked up many times. This chain links TRBV6-6 with TRBJ1-4; possible D gene TRBD1, 5 bases. The V end was cut by 0 bases, the J end by 8 bases, with 19 bases between. This CDR3 is built from 17 residues. Germline-derived CDR1 and CDR2 are MNHNY and SVGAGI (reference sequence). This CDR3 is CASSYSFAGTDGEKLFF. CDR3 DNA: TGTGCCAGCAGTTACTCGTTCGCTGGGACGGATGGGGAAAAACTGTTTTTT.

This clonotype is classed as medium-sized (0.01 to 0.1%). This chain links TRBV10-3 with TRBJ2-2, with D possibly being TRBD1 (6 bases). V was trimmed by 4 bases and J by 3 bases, leaving 9 bases between them. The V gene's germline CDR1 is ENHRY and CDR2 SYGVKD. CDR3 length equals 14 residues. This CDR3 reads CAISVYRDTGELFF. CDR3 in DNA: TGTGCCATCAGTGTCTACAGGGACACCGGGGAGCTGTTTTTT.